This T cell receptor (beta chain) was recorded in a study of identical twins. CDR1 SGHTA and CDR2 FQGNSA come from the germline V gene. The CDR3 length is 11 residues. The V and J ends lost 5 bases and 3 bases respectively, with 5 bases between them. This clonotype was counted at least ten times. As yet, its antigen is unknown. It was template switching that added a universal primer site, and there were unique molecular identifiers on the cDNA. Each CDR3 protein is one row after TCRdb ran MiXCR on the 5' RACE reads. The sample has 300,000 or so distinct CDR3 sequences, roughly 8.6% seen once; the top ten hold 6% to 8.5%. Study-wide findings and caveats: Abundant beta clonotypes from cord blood bore fewer insertions; memory repertoires lacked this pattern. A partial confounding effect on zero-insertion analyses could come from invariant MAIT and iNKT cells.

In addition, the sample was reused for a study of yellow fever vaccine responses in identical twins. That study reports: Twins showed a vaccine T cell response that reportedly seemed partly convergent, partly personalized.

The sequence came from a young woman in good health. The chain is built from TRBV7-2 and TRBJ2-7; D is undetermined. Input material: CD8+ T cells sorted from blood. For the CDR3, the DNA is TGTGCCAGCAGCAACGTCTACGAGCAGTACTTC. Encoded protein: CASSNVYEQYF.